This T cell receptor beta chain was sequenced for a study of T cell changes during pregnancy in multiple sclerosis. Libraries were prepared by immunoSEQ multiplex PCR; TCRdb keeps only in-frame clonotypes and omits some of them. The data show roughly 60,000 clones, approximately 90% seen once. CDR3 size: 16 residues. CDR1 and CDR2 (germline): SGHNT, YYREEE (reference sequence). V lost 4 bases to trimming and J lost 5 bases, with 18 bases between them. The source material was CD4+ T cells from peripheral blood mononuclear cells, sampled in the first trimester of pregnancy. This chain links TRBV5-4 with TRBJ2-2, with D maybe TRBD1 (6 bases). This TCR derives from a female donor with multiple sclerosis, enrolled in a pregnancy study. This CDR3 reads CASSVGQKLSTGELFF. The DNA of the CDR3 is TGTGCCAGCAGCGTTGGACAGAAACTATCAACCGGGGAGCTGTTTTTT.